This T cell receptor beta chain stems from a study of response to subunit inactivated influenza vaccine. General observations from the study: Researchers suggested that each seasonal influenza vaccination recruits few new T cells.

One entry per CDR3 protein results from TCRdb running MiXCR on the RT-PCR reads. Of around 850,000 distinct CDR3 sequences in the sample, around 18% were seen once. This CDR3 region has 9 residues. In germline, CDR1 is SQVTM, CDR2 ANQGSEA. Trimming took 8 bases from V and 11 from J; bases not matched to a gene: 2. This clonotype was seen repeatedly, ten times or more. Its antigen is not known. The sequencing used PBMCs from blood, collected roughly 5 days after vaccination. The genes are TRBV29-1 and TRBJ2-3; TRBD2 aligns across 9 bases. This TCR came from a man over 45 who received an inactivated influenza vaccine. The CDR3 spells CSTREGQYF. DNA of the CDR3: TGCAGCACGCGGGAGGGGCAGTATTTT.